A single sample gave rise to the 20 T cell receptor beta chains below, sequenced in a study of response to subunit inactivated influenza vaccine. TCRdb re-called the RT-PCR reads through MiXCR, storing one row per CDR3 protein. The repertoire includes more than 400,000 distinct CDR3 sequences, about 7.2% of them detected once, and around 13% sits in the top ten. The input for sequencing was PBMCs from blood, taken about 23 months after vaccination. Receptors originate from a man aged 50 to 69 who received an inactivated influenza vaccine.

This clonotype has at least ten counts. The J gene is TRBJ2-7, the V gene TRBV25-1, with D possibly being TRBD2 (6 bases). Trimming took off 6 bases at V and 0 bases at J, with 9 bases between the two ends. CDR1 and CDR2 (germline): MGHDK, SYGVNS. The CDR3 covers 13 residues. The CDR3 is CASRPGGSYEQYF. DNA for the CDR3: TGTGCCAGCAGACCCGGGGGCTCCTACGAGCAGTACTTC.

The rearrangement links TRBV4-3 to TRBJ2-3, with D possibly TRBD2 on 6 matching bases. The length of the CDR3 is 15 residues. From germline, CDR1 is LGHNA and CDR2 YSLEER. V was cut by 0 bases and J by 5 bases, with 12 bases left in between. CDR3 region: CASSQDWTKGDTQYF. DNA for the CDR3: TGCGCCAGCAGCCAAGATTGGACTAAGGGAGATACGCAGTATTTT.

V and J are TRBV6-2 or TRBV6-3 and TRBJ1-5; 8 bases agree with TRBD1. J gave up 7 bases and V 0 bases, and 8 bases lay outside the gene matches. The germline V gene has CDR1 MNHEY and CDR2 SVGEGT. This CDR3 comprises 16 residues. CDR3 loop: CASSYSSRGLGQPQHF. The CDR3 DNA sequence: TGTGCCAGCAGTTACTCCTCCAGGGGGCTCGGGCAGCCCCAGCATTTT.

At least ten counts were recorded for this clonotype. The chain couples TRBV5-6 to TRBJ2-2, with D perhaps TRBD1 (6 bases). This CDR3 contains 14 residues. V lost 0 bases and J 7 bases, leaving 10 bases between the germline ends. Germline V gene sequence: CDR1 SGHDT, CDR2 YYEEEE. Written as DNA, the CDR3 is TGTGCCAGCAGCTTGGTGCAGGGGATCGGGGAGCTGTTTTTT. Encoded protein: CASSLVQGIGELFF.

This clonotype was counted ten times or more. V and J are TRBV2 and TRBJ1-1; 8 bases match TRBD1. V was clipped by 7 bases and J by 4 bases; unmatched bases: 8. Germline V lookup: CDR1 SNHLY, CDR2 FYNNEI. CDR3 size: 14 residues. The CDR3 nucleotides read TGTGCCAGCATAATGGACAGGGCGGGCACTGAAGCTTTCTTT. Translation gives CASIMDRAGTEAFF.

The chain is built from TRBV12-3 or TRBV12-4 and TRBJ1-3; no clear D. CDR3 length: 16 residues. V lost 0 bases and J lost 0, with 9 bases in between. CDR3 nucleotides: TGTGCCAGCAGTTTAGCGTCGACCACCTCTGGAAACACCATATATTTT. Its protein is CASSLASTTSGNTIYF.

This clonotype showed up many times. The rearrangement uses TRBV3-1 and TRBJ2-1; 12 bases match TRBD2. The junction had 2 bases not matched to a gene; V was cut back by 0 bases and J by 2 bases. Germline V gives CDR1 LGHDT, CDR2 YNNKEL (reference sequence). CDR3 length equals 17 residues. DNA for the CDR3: TGTGCCAGCAGCCAAGATCGACTAGCGGGGGCCTACAATGAGCAGTTCTTC. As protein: CASSQDRLAGAYNEQFF.

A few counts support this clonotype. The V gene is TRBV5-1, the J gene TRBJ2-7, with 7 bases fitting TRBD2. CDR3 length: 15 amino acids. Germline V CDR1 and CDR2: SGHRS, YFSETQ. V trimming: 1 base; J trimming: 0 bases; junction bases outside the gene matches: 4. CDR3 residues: CASSLRGTNSYEQYF. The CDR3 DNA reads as TGCGCCAGCAGCTTGAGAGGGACTAACTCCTACGAGCAGTACTTC.

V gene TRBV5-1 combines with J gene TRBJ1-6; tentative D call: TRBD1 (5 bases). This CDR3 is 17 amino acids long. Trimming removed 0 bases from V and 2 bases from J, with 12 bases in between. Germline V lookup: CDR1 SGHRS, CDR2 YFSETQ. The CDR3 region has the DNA TGCGCCAGCAGCTTGGAGGGCAGGGAAGCCTATAATTCACCCCTCCACTTT. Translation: CASSLEGREAYNSPLHF. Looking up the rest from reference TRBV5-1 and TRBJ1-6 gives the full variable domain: KAGVTQTPRYLIKTRGQQVTLSCSPISGHRSVSWYQQTPGQGLQFLFEYFSETQRNKGNFPGRFSGRQFSNSRSEMNVSTLELGDSALYLCASSLEGREAYNSPLHFGNGTRLTVT.

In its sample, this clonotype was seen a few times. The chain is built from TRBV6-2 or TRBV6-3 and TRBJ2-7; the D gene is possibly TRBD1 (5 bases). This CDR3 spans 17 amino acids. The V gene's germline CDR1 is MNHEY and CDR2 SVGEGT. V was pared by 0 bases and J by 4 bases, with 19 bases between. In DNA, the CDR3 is TGTGCCAGCAGTTACTCTCCGACAGACCCTATAGGATACGAGCAGTACTTC. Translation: CASSYSPTDPIGYEQYF.

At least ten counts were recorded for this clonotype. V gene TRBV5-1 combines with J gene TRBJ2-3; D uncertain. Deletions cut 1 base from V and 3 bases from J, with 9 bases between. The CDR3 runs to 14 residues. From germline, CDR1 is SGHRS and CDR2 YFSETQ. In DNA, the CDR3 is TGCGCCAGCAGCTTGTTTGGCCGGACAGATACGCAGTATTTT. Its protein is CASSLFGRTDTQYF.

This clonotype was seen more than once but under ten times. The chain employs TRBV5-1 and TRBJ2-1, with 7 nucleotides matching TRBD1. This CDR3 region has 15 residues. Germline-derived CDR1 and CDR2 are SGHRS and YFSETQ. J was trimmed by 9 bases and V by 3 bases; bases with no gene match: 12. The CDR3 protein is CASSSGTEGLGEQFF. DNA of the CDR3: TGCGCCAGCAGCTCCGGGACAGAGGGGTTAGGTGAGCAGTTCTTC.

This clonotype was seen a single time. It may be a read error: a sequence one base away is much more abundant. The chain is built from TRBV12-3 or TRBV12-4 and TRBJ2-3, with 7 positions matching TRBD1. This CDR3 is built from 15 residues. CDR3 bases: TGTGCCAGGAGTTTTTCACAGGGGTGGGCAGATACGCAGTATTTT. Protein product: CARSFSQGWADTQYF.

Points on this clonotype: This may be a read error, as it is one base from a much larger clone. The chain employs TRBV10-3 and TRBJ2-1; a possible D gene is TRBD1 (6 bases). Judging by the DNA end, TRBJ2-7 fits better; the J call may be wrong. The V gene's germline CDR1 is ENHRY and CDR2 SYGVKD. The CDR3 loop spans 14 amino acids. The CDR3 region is CAISDVTGTDEQYF. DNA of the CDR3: TGTGCCATCAGTGATGTTACAGGGACGGATGAGCAGTACTTC.

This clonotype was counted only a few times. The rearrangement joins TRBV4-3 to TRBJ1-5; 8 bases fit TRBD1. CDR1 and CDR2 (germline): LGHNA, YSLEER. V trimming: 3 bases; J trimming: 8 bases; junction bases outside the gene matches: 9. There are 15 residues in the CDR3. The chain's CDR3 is CASSHKQGELKPQHF. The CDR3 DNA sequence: TGCGCCAGCAGCCATAAACAGGGGGAACTTAAGCCCCAGCATTTT.

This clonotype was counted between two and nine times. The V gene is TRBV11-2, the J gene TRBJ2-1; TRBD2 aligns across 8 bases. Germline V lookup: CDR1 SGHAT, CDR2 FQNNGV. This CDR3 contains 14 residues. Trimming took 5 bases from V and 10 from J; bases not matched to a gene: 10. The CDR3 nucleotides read TGTGCCAGCAGCATCCTACGGACTAGCCTGGAGCAGTTCTTC. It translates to CASSILRTSLEQFF. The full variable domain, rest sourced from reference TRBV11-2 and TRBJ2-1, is EAGVAQSPRYKIIEKRQSVAFWCNPISGHATLYWYQQILGQGPKLLIQFQNNGVVDDSQLPKDRFSAERLKGVDSTLKIQPAKLEDSAVYLCASSILRTSLEQFFGPGTRLTVL.

CDR3 DNA sequence: TGTGCCACCAAACGGGGGGGAAACACTGAAGCTTTCTTT. As protein: CATKRGGNTEAFF. The V and J genes are TRBV24-1 and TRBJ1-1; weak D call: TRBD1 (5 bases). V was cut by 8 bases and J by 2 bases, with 11 bases left in between. Germline V gives CDR1 KGHDR, CDR2 SFDVKD. The CDR3 runs 13 residues.

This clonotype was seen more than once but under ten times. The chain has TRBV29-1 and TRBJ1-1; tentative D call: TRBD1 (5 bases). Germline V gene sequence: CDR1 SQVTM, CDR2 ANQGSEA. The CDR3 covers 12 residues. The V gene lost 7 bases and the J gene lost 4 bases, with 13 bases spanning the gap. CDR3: CSAGEGSTEAFF. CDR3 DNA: TGCAGCGCCGGCGAGGGGAGCACTGAAGCTTTCTTT.

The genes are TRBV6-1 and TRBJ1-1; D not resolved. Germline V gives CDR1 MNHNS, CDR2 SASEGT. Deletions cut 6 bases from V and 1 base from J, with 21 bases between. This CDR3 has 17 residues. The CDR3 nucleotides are TGTGCCAGCAGCCCCTCGTTACGGCGAACCTCGAACACTGAAGCTTTCTTT. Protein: CASSPSLRRTSNTEAFF.

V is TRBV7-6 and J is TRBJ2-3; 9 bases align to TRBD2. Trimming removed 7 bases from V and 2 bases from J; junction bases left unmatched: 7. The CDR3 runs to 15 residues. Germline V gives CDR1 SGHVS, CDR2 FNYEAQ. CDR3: CASTPSGTPTDTQYF. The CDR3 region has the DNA TGTGCCAGCACCCCTAGCGGGACCCCCACAGATACGCAGTATTTT.